This T cell receptor (beta chain) was recovered during a study of blood T cells in healthy people across ages. Study overall: About one barcoded beta molecule per two T cells was captured by template switching.

To note about this clonotype: Its specificity is unknown.

Losses at the gene ends were 6 bases for V and 6 bases for J; bases not matched to a gene: 4. CDR3 length equals 11 residues. In germline, CDR1 is DFQATT, CDR2 SNEGSKA (reference sequence). General study results and limits: As naive T cell percentage varied, TCR beta diversity correlated strongly with it.

A second PCR of 7 to 11 cycles used a sample-barcoded 5' primer and a J-beta primer mix. From the 5' RACE reads, TCRdb called clonotypes with MiXCR, one entry per CDR3 protein. This table holds 1.8 million or so distinct CDR3 sequences, more than 35% found once. The genes are TRBV20-1 and TRBJ1-2; 7 bases line up with TRBD1. This TCR came from a human donor in good health. Specimen: blood. CDR3 loop: CSATGVDGYTF. The CDR3 region has the DNA TGCAGTGCCACAGGGGTGGATGGCTACACCTTC.